The 2 T cell receptor beta chains presented below share a single source sample, sequenced in a study of blood T cell repertoires in COVID-19. Using immunoSEQ multiplex PCR, the repertoire was profiled, and TCRdb retains in-frame clones only, with some absent. The table records approximately 89,000 clones, 70% to 80% of them present only once. Input material: peripheral blood. These receptor sequences come from a human donor in a cohort sampled during active COVID-19.

The chain is built from TRBV7-8 and TRBJ2-1, with 10 bases that match TRBD1. The J segment lost 7 bases and the V segment lost 3 bases, leaving 6 bases of the junction unmatched. Looked up from germline, CDR1 is SGHVS and CDR2 is FQNEAQ. The CDR3 extends over 15 amino acids. DNA for the CDR3: TGTGCCAGCAGCTTGGACAGGGGGTTTGGGAATGAGCAGTTCTTC. As protein: CASSLDRGFGNEQFF.

The rearrangement uses TRBV5-1 and TRBJ1-1; possible D gene TRBD1, 6 bases. This CDR3 has 16 residues. V was cut by 4 bases and J by 5 bases, with 21 bases left in between. Germline assignment: CDR1 SGHRS and CDR2 YFSETQ. The CDR3 region has the DNA TGCGCCAGCAGCCCGATTTCGGGGGGGGCGAGTACTGAAGCTTTCTTT. Protein sequence: CASSPISGGASTEAFF.